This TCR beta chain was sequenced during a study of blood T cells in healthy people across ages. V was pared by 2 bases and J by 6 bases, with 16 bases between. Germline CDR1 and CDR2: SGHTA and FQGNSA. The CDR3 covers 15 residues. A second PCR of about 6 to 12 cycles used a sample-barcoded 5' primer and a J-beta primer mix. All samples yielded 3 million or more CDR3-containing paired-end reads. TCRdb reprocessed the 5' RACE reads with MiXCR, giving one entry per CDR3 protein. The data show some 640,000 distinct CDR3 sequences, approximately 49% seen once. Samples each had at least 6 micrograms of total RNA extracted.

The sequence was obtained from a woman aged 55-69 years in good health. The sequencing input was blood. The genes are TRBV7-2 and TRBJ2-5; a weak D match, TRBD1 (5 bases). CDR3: CASSLLGSAGKTQYF. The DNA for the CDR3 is TGTGCCAGCAGCTTACTAGGTTCGGCAGGGAAGACCCAGTACTTC.